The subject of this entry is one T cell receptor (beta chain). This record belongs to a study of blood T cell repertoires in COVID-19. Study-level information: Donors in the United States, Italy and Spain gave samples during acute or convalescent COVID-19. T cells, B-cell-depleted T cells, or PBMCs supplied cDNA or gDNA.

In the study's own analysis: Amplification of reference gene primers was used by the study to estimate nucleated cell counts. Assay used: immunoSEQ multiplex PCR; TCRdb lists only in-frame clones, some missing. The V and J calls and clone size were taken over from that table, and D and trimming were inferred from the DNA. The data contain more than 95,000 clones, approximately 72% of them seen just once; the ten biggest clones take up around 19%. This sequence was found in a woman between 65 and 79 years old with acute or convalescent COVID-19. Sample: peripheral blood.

The CDR3 here is CASSRGTGGVQPQHF. The CDR3 bases are TGTGCCAGTAGTAGGGGGACAGGGGGCGTTCAGCCCCAGCATTTT. The V call is TRBV19, the J call TRBJ1-5; 12 nucleotides align to TRBD1. The CDR3 consists of 15 residues. J gave up 6 bases and V 4 bases, and 4 bases lay outside the gene matches. Looked up from germline, CDR1 is LNHDA and CDR2 is SQIVND (reference sequence).